The 15 T cell receptor beta chains below were found in one sample sequenced in a study of CD8+CD57+ T cells in acquired aplastic anemia. Template material for TCR beta VDJ and CDR3 profiling consisted of genomic DNA. Via MiXCR, TCRdb re-called the reads, giving one row per CDR3 protein. The data hold 150,000 to 200,000 distinct CDR3 sequences, with about three fifths observed a single time. Sequenced material: sorted CD4+, CD8+, or CD8+CD57+ T cells (not recorded which) from PBMCs. These receptors came from a human donor in good health.

DNA for the CDR3: TGTGCCAGTACTACATTTGGGGGAAACGAGCAGTACTTC. The encoded protein is CASTTFGGNEQYF. This rearrangement joins TRBV19 to TRBJ2-7, with D perhaps TRBD1 or TRBD2 (5 bases each). This CDR3 spans 13 amino acids. Trimming took off 7 bases at V and 5 bases at J, with 15 bases between the two ends. The germline V gene has CDR1 LNHDA and CDR2 SQIVND (reference sequence).

The chain combines TRBV7-8 with TRBJ2-3, with 13 bases that match TRBD2. The germline gives CDR1 SGHVS, CDR2 FQNEAQ. V lost 6 bases to trimming and J lost 5 bases; unmatched junction nucleotides: 8. The CDR3 contains 16 residues. The CDR3 DNA reads as TGTGCCAGCAGTTCCGGACTAGCGGGGGCGGGAGATACGCAGTATTTT. It specifies CASSSGLAGAGDTQYF.

This chain connects TRBV20-1 to TRBJ2-7, with D uncertain. This CDR3 contains 13 residues. Germline CDR1 reads DFQATT; CDR2 reads SNEGSKA (reference sequence). Deletions cut 3 bases from V and 4 bases from J, with 13 bases between. The CDR3 nucleotides are TGCAGTGCTAGTTTGGGCAGAAAATACGAGCAGTACTTC. This codes for CSASLGRKYEQYF.

The chain links TRBV10-3 to TRBJ1-2, with 7 bases identical to TRBD1. The junction had 3 bases not matched to a gene; V was cut back by 4 bases and J by 4 bases. This CDR3 has 13 residues. Germline loops: CDR1 ENHRY, CDR2 SYGVKD. The CDR3 bases are TGTGCCATCAGTGGGGGACAGCCCTATGGCTACACCTTC. Protein: CAISGGQPYGYTF.

The gene calls are TRBV5-1 and TRBJ2-2, with D uncertain. Trimming pared 0 bases from V and 1 base from J, leaving 4 bases between. The CDR3 length is 14 residues. CDR1 is SGHRS, CDR2 YFSETQ, per germline. The CDR3 DNA is TGCGCCAGCAGCTTGGTACTGAACACCGGGGAGCTGTTTTTT. Translating it yields CASSLVLNTGELFF.

The chain is built from TRBV24-1 and TRBJ2-1; 15 bases map to TRBD2. The CDR3 contains 16 residues. Unmatched junction bases numbered 8, after V lost 3 bases and J lost 12 bases. Germline V gene data show CDR1 as KGHDR and CDR2 as SFDVKD. The CDR3 reads CATSDGTSGGIGGQFF. In DNA, the CDR3 is TGTGCCACCAGTGATGGGACTAGCGGGGGGATAGGCGGGCAGTTCTTC.

This clonotype has at least ten counts. This chain connects TRBV9 to TRBJ2-1; tentatively, D is TRBD2 (7 bases). V was pared by 3 bases and J by 3 bases, with 13 bases between. The CDR3 spans 15 residues. From germline, CDR1 is SGDLS and CDR2 YYNGEE. In DNA form, the CDR3 reads TGTGCCAGCAGCGAGGGGGGGATTGGCTACAATGAGCAGTTCTTC. Translation: CASSEGGIGYNEQFF. Full variable domain (remainder filled in from reference TRBV9 and TRBJ2-1): DSGVTQTPKHLITATGQRVTLRCSPRSGDLSVYWYQQSLDQGLQFLIQYYNGEERAKGNILERFSAQQFPDLHSELNLSSLELGDSALYFCASSEGGIGYNEQFFGPGTRLTVL.

The CDR3 DNA sequence: TGCAGCGGATTGGGACTAGCGGGACGAAGCACCGGGGAGCTGTTTTTT. This translates into CSGLGLAGRSTGELFF. V and J are TRBV29-1 and TRBJ2-2; the match to TRBD2 covers 13 bases. This CDR3 has 16 residues. Germline V gene data show CDR1 as SQVTM and CDR2 as ANQGSEA. J lost 4 bases, V lost 7 bases, and 9 bases had no gene match.

V gene TRBV7-9 combines with J gene TRBJ1-1; D is perhaps TRBD1 (6 bases). Trimming removed 8 bases from V and 2 bases from J, with 18 bases in between. The CDR3 has 15 residues. The germline CDR1 and CDR2 sequences are SEHNR and FQNEAQ (reference sequence). The CDR3 bases are TGTGCCAGCCTGGGGGGCCGGGGTGGAAACACTGAAGCTTTCTTT. Translating gives CASLGGRGGNTEAFF.

The chain carries TRBV10-3 and TRBJ1-1; D uncertain. With 6 bases removed from V and 5 bases from J, the gap between germline ends came to 7 bases. Per germline, CDR1 ENHRY and CDR2 SYGVKD. The CDR3 runs to 11 residues. The CDR3 bases are TGTGCCATCAGAGACCGGACTGAAGCTTTCTTT. Translation gives CAIRDRTEAFF.

This clonotype was seen at least ten times. The chain links TRBV28 to TRBJ2-7; D is uncertain. CDR1 and CDR2 from the germline V gene are MDHEN and SYDVKM. This CDR3 comprises 15 residues. The V and J ends lost 2 bases and 0 bases respectively, with 11 bases between them. The CDR3 nucleotides read TGTGCCAGCAGTTTACCGGGCGGTAGCTCCTACGAGCAGTACTTC. It is translated as CASSLPGGSSYEQYF.

This clonotype was counted between two and nine times. The chain joins TRBV18 to TRBJ2-7; TRBD1 or TRBD2 may be the D gene (5 bases each). This CDR3 spans 14 amino acids. CDR1 KGHSH and CDR2 LQKENI come from the germline V gene. Trimming left V 3 bases short and J 0 bases short, with 9 bases between. In nucleotides, the CDR3 is TGTGCCAGCTCACCGGGGGATAGCTCCTACGAGCAGTACTTC. Translated: CASSPGDSSYEQYF.

This chain joins TRBV25-1 and TRBJ2-5; D perhaps matches TRBD2 (7 bases). The V and J ends lost 6 bases and 2 bases respectively, with 16 bases between them. There are 15 residues in the CDR3. Per germline, CDR1 MGHDK and CDR2 SYGVNS. CDR3 residues: CASSPRGRGQETQYF. In DNA, the CDR3 is TGTGCCAGCAGCCCGAGGGGGAGGGGGCAAGAGACCCAGTACTTC.

This clonotype was counted at least ten times. V and J are TRBV7-6 and TRBJ2-3, with D perhaps matching TRBD1 or TRBD2 (5 bases each). The CDR3 covers 17 residues. V lost 1 base and J lost 2, with 16 bases in between. Germline-derived CDR1 and CDR2 are SGHVS and FNYEAQ. CDR3 sequence (DNA): TGTGCCAGCAGCTTAGGTGTAGCAGGGAGCTTCACAGATACGCAGTATTTT. Translated: CASSLGVAGSFTDTQYF.

The rearrangement links TRBV24-1 to TRBJ2-7; 11 bases line up with TRBD1. The J segment lost 2 bases and the V segment lost 4 bases, leaving 3 bases of the junction unmatched. The CDR3 spans 15 residues. Germline CDR1 KGHDR, CDR2 SFDVKD. The CDR3 DNA follows: TGTGCCACCAGTGACCCGGGACAGGGGGCCTACGAGCAGTACTTC. Amino acid sequence: CATSDPGQGAYEQYF.